Listed below are T cell receptor beta chains from one sample, sequenced in a study of blood T cell repertoires in COVID-19. Data came from immunoSEQ multiplex PCR; TCRdb stores just in-frame clones and leaves some out. The sample carries about 120,000 clones, roughly four fifths recorded once. The sample comprised peripheral blood. The origin of the receptors is a human donor in a cohort sampled during active COVID-19. Each CDR3 is given with its conserved first and last residue. The order of the fields is V gene, D gene, CDR3 length, J gene, clone size, CDR3 DNA, CDR3 protein. A D gene is named only where the DNA matches it firmly. Expanded clones are given a class, and other clones once, few, many or no size at all.

>TRBV4-2|TRBD1|14|TRBJ2-7|NA
TGTGCCAGCAGCCAGAGGGACAGTCTCCACGAGCAGTACTTC
CASSQRDSLHEQYF
>TRBV7-9|TRBD1|15|TRBJ2-3|NA
TGTGCCAGCAGCTTAGTAATACAGGGGATAGATACGCAGTATTTT
CASSLVIQGIDTQYF
>TRBV19|TRBD1|15|TRBJ2-2|NA
TGTGCCAGTAGTATAGGAACAGGGGTCACCGGGGAGCTGTTTTTT
CASSIGTGVTGELFF
>TRBV6-5|NA|14|TRBJ1-3|NA
TGTGCCAGCAGACCCCAGGGCTCTGGAAACACCATATATTTT
CASRPQGSGNTIYF
>TRBV19|TRBD1|15|TRBJ2-7|NA
TGTGCCAGTAGTATTAAAGCAGGGGGTTCCTACGAGCAGTACTTC
CASSIKAGGSYEQYF
>TRBV5-6|NA|11|TRBJ2-5|NA
TGTGCCAGCAGAGGGGCAGAGACCCAGTACTTC
CASRGAETQYF
>TRBV21-1|NA|13|TRBJ2-1|NA
TGTGCCAGCAAGGGTAGCGGGGGGGATGAGCAGTTCTTC
CASKGSGGDEQFF
>TRBV2|NA|16|TRBJ1-4|NA
TGTGCCAGCAGGCTACAGCTTAGTGCAACTAATGAAAAACTGTTTTTT
CASRLQLSATNEKLFF
>TRBV7-2|NA|14|TRBJ1-5|few
TGTGCCAGCAGCCAACAGGGAGGCAATCAGCCCCAGCATTTT
CASSQQGGNQPQHF
>TRBV19|NA|13|TRBJ2-7|NA
TGTGCCAGTAGTGGGCCAGGGTTCTACGAGCAGTACTTC
CASSGPGFYEQYF
>TRBV6-2/TRBV6-3|TRBD1|12|TRBJ1-4|NA
TGTGCCAGCAGTTACCGACAGGGGCACCCGTTTTTT
CASSYRQGHPFF
>TRBV6-6|TRBD2|15|TRBJ2-2|NA
TGTGCCAGCATCCGCGGGGGGCCGGTTGGCGGGGAGCTGTTTTTT
CASIRGGPVGGELFF
>TRBV27|NA|16|TRBJ1-6|NA
TGTGCCAGCAGCCCAACAGGAGAGGATTATAATTCACCCCTCCACTTT
CASSPTGEDYNSPLHF
>TRBV20-1|TRBD2|11|TRBJ2-1|NA
TGCAGTGCTAACCCCGGGACTAGCGAGTTCTTC
CSANPGTSEFF
>TRBV2|TRBD2|17|TRBJ2-2|NA
TGTGCCAGCAGTGAAGCGCTGGGGGGGGAAAAGGCCGGGGAGCTGTTTTTT
CASSEALGGEKAGELFF
>TRBV7-9|TRBD2|18|TRBJ2-1|NA
TGTGCCAGCAGCTTAGTGGGGCTAGCGGGGGTGCTTAGGAATGAGCAGTTCTTC
CASSLVGLAGVLRNEQFF
>TRBV15|TRBD1|16|TRBJ1-5|NA
TGTGCCACCAGCGGAACCGGACAGGGGGCTGTTCAGCCCCAGCATTTT
CATSGTGQGAVQPQHF
>TRBV3-1/TRBV3-2|NA|14|TRBJ2-5|NA
TGTGCCAGCATCCATAGTACGGGGCAAGAGACCCAGTACTTC
CASIHSTGQETQYF
>TRBV6-5|TRBD1|14|TRBJ1-2|NA
TGTGCCAGCAGTCCGGGACAGGGGGCGGGAGGCTACACCTTC
CASSPGQGAGGYTF
>TRBV11-1|NA|13|TRBJ2-1|NA
TGTGCCAGCAGCCAGGGCCCAGACAATGAGCAGTTCTTC
CASSQGPDNEQFF
>TRBV6-2/TRBV6-3|TRBD1|16|TRBJ1-2|NA
TGTGCCAGCAGTTCGGACAGGGGGCGACCTAACTATGGCTACACCTTC
CASSSDRGRPNYGYTF
>TRBV6-6|NA|13|TRBJ1-5|few
TGTGCCAGCAGAGGACAGTCCAATCAGCCCCAGCATTTT
CASRGQSNQPQHF
>TRBV3-1/TRBV3-2|TRBD1|16|TRBJ1-6|NA
TGTGCCAGCAGCCAAGAAGAGCCAGGGGGAAATTCACCCCTCCACTTT
CASSQEEPGGNSPLHF
>TRBV5-1|TRBD1|14|TRBJ2-5|NA
TGCGCCAGCAGTCGTCAGGGGGCCCAAGAGACCCAGTACTTC
CASSRQGAQETQYF
>TRBV2|NA|13|TRBJ2-2|NA
TGTGCCAGCAGTTACCAGACAGGCCGGGAGCTGTTTTTT
CASSYQTGRELFF
>TRBV28|NA|12|TRBJ2-7|NA
TGTGCCACCGCTAGTTGGGCCTACGAGCAGTACTTC
CATASWAYEQYF
>TRBV9|NA|15|TRBJ2-3|NA
TGTGCCAGCAGCGTAGCTCCAGGGCTCACAGATACGCAGTATTTT
CASSVAPGLTDTQYF
>TRBV19|NA|8|TRBJ2-5|NA
TGTGCTGCGGAGACCCAGTACTTC
CAAETQYF
>TRBV5-1|TRBD1|14|TRBJ2-7|NA
TGCGCCAGCAGCTTAGGACAGGGGGCCTACGAGCAGTACTTC
CASSLGQGAYEQYF
>TRBV10-1|NA|16|TRBJ2-3|NA
TGCGCCAGCAGTGCTTTATTAGCGGTTAGCACAGATACGCAGTATTTT
CASSALLAVSTDTQYF
>TRBV6-5|NA|15|TRBJ2-2|NA
TGTGCCAGCAGCACCGCGGGCGGGGTACCCGGGGAGCTGTTTTTT
CASSTAGGVPGELFF
>TRBV9|TRBD1|15|TRBJ1-2|NA
TGTGCCAGCAGCGCCGGACAGGGGGCCATCTATGGCTACACCTTC
CASSAGQGAIYGYTF
>TRBV6-2/TRBV6-3|TRBD1|12|TRBJ1-1|NA
TGTGCCAGCAGTTCGACAGGGAATCACGCTTTCTTT
CASSSTGNHAFF
>TRBV3-1/TRBV3-2|TRBD2|15|TRBJ2-5|NA
TGTGCCAGCAGCCAACTAGCGGGGCCCCAAGAGACCCAGTACTTC
CASSQLAGPQETQYF
>TRBV5-4|TRBD2|15|TRBJ2-3|NA
TGTGCCAGCAACCCTGGACTAGCGCCCACAGATACGCAGTATTTT
CASNPGLAPTDTQYF
>TRBV5-4|TRBD2|16|TRBJ2-7|NA
TGTGCCAGCAGCTTGGCAATAGCGGGGGCCAGTCAGGAGCAGTACTTC
CASSLAIAGASQEQYF
>TRBV7-9|NA|14|TRBJ2-1|NA
TGTGCCAGCAGCTTAGTGTGGGCTAGCATTGAGCAGTTCTTC
CASSLVWASIEQFF
>TRBV5-6|NA|16|TRBJ1-1|NA
TGTGCCAGCAGCTTGGCGGGACTCACTTCGGAGGGTGAAGCTTTCTTT
CASSLAGLTSEGEAFF
>TRBV19|NA|12|TRBJ1-5|NA
TGTGCCAGTAGTCTCCCTATGCAGCCCCAGCATTTT
CASSLPMQPQHF
>TRBV11-2|NA|14|TRBJ2-7|NA
TGTGCCAGCAGCTTTCCGTGGGAGTCTGGGGAGCAGTACTTC
CASSFPWESGEQYF
>TRBV28|NA|14|TRBJ2-7|NA
TGTGCCAGCCAAGAGTGGGAGAAACGATACGAGCAGTACTTC
CASQEWEKRYEQYF
>TRBV6-1|TRBD1|21|TRBJ2-3|NA
TGTGCCAGCAGTGAAGCGTATACAGGGGGCCCCTACAACCCATACACAGATACGCAGTATTTT
CASSEAYTGGPYNPYTDTQYF
>TRBV7-2|TRBD2|14|TRBJ2-3|NA
TGTGCCAGCAGCTTTAGCGGGGGCCTAGATACGCAGTATTTT
CASSFSGGLDTQYF
>TRBV4-1|NA|16|TRBJ1-6|NA
TGCGCCAGCAGCCAAGACGGGGGGCCCTATAATTCACCCCTCCACTTT
CASSQDGGPYNSPLHF
>TRBV9|NA|15|TRBJ2-3|few
TGTGCCAGCAGCGTAGGCGGCGGAAGCACAGATACGCAGTATTTT
CASSVGGGSTDTQYF